The rows below give T cell receptor beta chains drawn from one sample of a study of T cells after yellow fever vaccination. One entry per CDR3 protein results from TCRdb running MiXCR on the 5' RACE reads. The table shows a few hundred thousand distinct CDR3 sequences, with around 9.3% occurring only once. This material consisted of CD4+ T cells sorted from PBMCs, taken 5 days after the yellow fever booster vaccination. The receptors stem from a man younger than 35 who received the YFV17D yellow fever vaccine. Each CDR3 is given without its conserved first and last residue. The D gene is left open where the match is weak.

j_gene: TRBJ2-2
d_gene: TRBD1
v_gene: TRBV5-1
CDR3aa: ASSSRPGGDTGELF

j_gene: TRBJ2-7
d_gene: .
v_gene: TRBV5-5
CDR3aa: ASSSTRGPTPYEQY

j_gene: TRBJ2-2
d_gene: TRBD1
v_gene: TRBV20-1
CDR3aa: SARENVGGLTGELF

j_gene: TRBJ2-3
d_gene: .
v_gene: TRBV5-1
CDR3aa: ASNPVGTDTQY

j_gene: TRBJ2-1
d_gene: TRBD1
v_gene: TRBV9
CDR3aa: ASSPQGGSYNEQF

j_gene: TRBJ2-6
d_gene: .
v_gene: TRBV6-5
CDR3aa: ASRNRPGAISGANVLT

j_gene: TRBJ2-5
d_gene: .
v_gene: TRBV5-6
CDR3aa: ASSWGGQSQETQY

j_gene: TRBJ1-6
d_gene: TRBD1
v_gene: TRBV5-1
CDR3aa: ASSQGQGRGNSPLH

j_gene: TRBJ1-1
d_gene: TRBD1
v_gene: TRBV29-1
CDR3aa: SAGTGLEAF

j_gene: TRBJ1-2
d_gene: .
v_gene: TRBV12-3/TRBV12-4
CDR3aa: ASSFRPGFVNYGYT

j_gene: TRBJ2-5
d_gene: TRBD1
v_gene: TRBV5-1
CDR3aa: ASSPDRVKTQY

j_gene: TRBJ2-1
d_gene: TRBD2
v_gene: TRBV5-1
CDR3aa: ASSLAGVDNEQF

j_gene: TRBJ1-5
d_gene: .
v_gene: TRBV4-3
CDR3aa: ASSPGVNQPQH

j_gene: TRBJ2-2
d_gene: .
v_gene: TRBV24-1
CDR3aa: ATSPPSGELF

j_gene: TRBJ2-3
d_gene: .
v_gene: TRBV24-1
CDR3aa: ATSDPGTGTDTQY

j_gene: TRBJ2-5
d_gene: .
v_gene: TRBV7-2
CDR3aa: ASSSTALETQY

j_gene: TRBJ1-2
d_gene: TRBD1
v_gene: TRBV12-3/TRBV12-4
CDR3aa: ASSFHQAGGYGYT

j_gene: TRBJ1-2
d_gene: .
v_gene: TRBV5-1
CDR3aa: ASSLVLQVGYT

j_gene: TRBJ1-6
d_gene: .
v_gene: TRBV5-1
CDR3aa: ASSLAGQQGSPLH

j_gene: TRBJ2-5
d_gene: .
v_gene: TRBV29-1
CDR3aa: SVAGVGGQRSGETQY

j_gene: TRBJ1-4
d_gene: .
v_gene: TRBV29-1
CDR3aa: SVLGASTNEKLF

j_gene: TRBJ1-1
d_gene: .
v_gene: TRBV2
CDR3aa: ASSVGAGTEAF

j_gene: TRBJ1-5
d_gene: .
v_gene: TRBV5-4
CDR3aa: ASSLGWGQPQH

j_gene: TRBJ2-2
d_gene: TRBD2
v_gene: TRBV12-3/TRBV12-4
CDR3aa: ASSLDLAGGANTGELF

j_gene: TRBJ2-5
d_gene: .
v_gene: TRBV5-5
CDR3aa: ASTSGRTPPQETQY

j_gene: TRBJ1-1
d_gene: .
v_gene: TRBV3-1
CDR3aa: ASNIQGGTEAF

j_gene: TRBJ2-1
d_gene: .
v_gene: TRBV5-4
CDR3aa: ASSLHGAYEQF

j_gene: TRBJ2-1
d_gene: .
v_gene: TRBV12-3/TRBV12-4
CDR3aa: ASSLRGVFNEQF

j_gene: TRBJ1-3
d_gene: TRBD1
v_gene: TRBV9
CDR3aa: ASSGQGAGGGNTIY

j_gene: TRBJ1-5
d_gene: .
v_gene: TRBV10-3
CDR3aa: AISPAGGENQPQH

j_gene: TRBJ1-5
d_gene: .
v_gene: TRBV2
CDR3aa: ASSEMGQQPQH

j_gene: TRBJ1-1
d_gene: TRBD1
v_gene: TRBV4-1
CDR3aa: ASSRGQGEVNTEAF

j_gene: TRBJ2-1
d_gene: .
v_gene: TRBV6-2/TRBV6-3
CDR3aa: ASSYYTGTFRYNEQF

j_gene: TRBJ2-5
d_gene: TRBD2
v_gene: TRBV9
CDR3aa: ASSFRLAGAGETQY

j_gene: TRBJ2-5
d_gene: .
v_gene: TRBV4-3
CDR3aa: ASPAVCDQETQY

j_gene: TRBJ2-1
d_gene: .
v_gene: TRBV14
CDR3aa: ASSARRLAVSRNEQF

j_gene: TRBJ2-7
d_gene: TRBD1
v_gene: TRBV5-1
CDR3aa: ASSFSGQSYEQY

j_gene: TRBJ2-5
d_gene: .
v_gene: TRBV7-9
CDR3aa: ASSSGRRFQETQY

j_gene: TRBJ1-6
d_gene: .
v_gene: TRBV9
CDR3aa: ASSPQGSGLASPLH

j_gene: TRBJ1-6
d_gene: .
v_gene: TRBV2
CDR3aa: ASGETTGRSPLH

j_gene: TRBJ2-5
d_gene: .
v_gene: TRBV18
CDR3aa: ASSPGQAETQY

j_gene: TRBJ1-4
d_gene: .
v_gene: TRBV10-3
CDR3aa: AISVSTHEKLF

j_gene: TRBJ2-1
d_gene: .
v_gene: TRBV5-1
CDR3aa: ASSLVSGGHYNEQF

j_gene: TRBJ2-5
d_gene: TRBD2
v_gene: TRBV5-4
CDR3aa: ASSRGLADQETQY

j_gene: TRBJ2-1
d_gene: .
v_gene: TRBV5-4
CDR3aa: ASRPRLDSTIGEQF